This T cell receptor (beta chain) stems from a study of blood T cell repertoires in COVID-19. Background on the study: Samples of COVID-19 (acute and convalescent) were obtained from the United States, Italy and Spain.

Profiled with immunoSEQ multiplex PCR; TCRdb holds only in-frame clones, not every one. The sample yields more than 200,000 clones, over 70% seen once. At least ten counts were recorded for this clone. This CDR3 region has 13 residues. Trimming removed 1 base from V and 7 bases from J, with 7 bases in between. In germline, CDR1 is SEHNR, CDR2 FQNEAQ (reference sequence). This TCR was sampled from a woman older than 75 with acute or convalescent COVID-19. This chain connects TRBV7-9 to TRBJ2-2; unclear D gene. Sequenced: peripheral blood. DNA for the CDR3: TGTGCCAGCAGCTTAGAAGTCGGCGGGGAGCTGTTTTTT. This codes for CASSLEVGGELFF. Full variable domain (remainder filled in from reference TRBV7-9 and TRBJ2-2): DTGVSQNPRHKITKRGQNVTFRCDPISEHNRLYWYRQTLGQGPEFLTYFQNEAQLEKSRLLSDRFSAERPKGSFSTLEIQRTEQGDSAMYLCASSLEVGGELFFGEGSRLTVL.